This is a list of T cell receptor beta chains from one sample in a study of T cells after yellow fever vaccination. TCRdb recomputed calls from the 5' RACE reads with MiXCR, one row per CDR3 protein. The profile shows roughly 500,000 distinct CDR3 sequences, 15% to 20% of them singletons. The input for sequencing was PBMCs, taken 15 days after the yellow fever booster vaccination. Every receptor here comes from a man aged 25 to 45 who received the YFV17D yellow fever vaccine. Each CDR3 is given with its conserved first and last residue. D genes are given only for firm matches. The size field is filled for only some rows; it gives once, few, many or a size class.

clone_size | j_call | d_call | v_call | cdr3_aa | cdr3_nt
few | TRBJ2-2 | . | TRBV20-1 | CSASVLPGTGELFF | TGCAGTGCTAGTGTCCTGCCCGGGACCGGGGAGCTGTTTTTT
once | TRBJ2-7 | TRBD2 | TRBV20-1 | CSAMTSGSFDEQYF | TGCAGTGCAATGACTAGCGGGTCCTTTGACGAGCAGTACTTC
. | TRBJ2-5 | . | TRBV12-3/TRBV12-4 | CASSLYGANRLGETQYF | TGTGCCAGCAGTTTGTATGGGGCAAACAGATTGGGAGAGACCCAGTACTTC
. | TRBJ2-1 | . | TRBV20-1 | CSASESSYNEQFF | TGCAGTGCTTCGGAGAGCTCCTACAATGAGCAGTTCTTC
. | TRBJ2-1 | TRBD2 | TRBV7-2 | CASSLVLAGAYNEQFF | TGTGCCAGCAGCTTAGTACTAGCGGGAGCCTACAATGAGCAGTTCTTC
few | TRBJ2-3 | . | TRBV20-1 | CSAQELRRDTQYF | TGCAGTGCCCAAGAGTTGCGGCGGGATACGCAGTATTTT
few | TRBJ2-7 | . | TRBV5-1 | CASSPMTESYEQYF | TGCGCCAGCAGCCCGATGACGGAATCCTACGAGCAGTACTTC
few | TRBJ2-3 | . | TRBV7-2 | CASSFSPGDTQYF | TGTGCCAGCAGTTTTTCTCCGGGGGATACGCAGTATTTT
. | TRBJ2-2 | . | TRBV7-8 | CASSFLHWGGELFF | TGTGCCAGCAGCTTCTTACACTGGGGCGGGGAGCTGTTTTTT
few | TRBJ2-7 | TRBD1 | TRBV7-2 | CASSPGTEYGEQYF | TGTGCCAGCAGCCCCGGGACAGAATATGGGGAGCAGTACTTC
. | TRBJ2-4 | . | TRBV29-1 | CSVGARGGKNIQYF | TGCAGCGTTGGTGCCAGGGGAGGCAAAAACATTCAGTACTTC
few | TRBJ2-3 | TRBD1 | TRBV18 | CASSLMTGEDTQYF | TGTGCCAGCTCACTCATGACAGGGGAAGATACGCAGTATTTT
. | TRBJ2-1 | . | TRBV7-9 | CASSWGASHNEQFF | TGTGCCAGCAGCTGGGGGGCATCACACAATGAGCAGTTCTTC
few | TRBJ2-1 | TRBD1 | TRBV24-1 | CATSDSTGGGYEQFF | TGTGCCACCAGTGATTCGACAGGGGGCGGATATGAGCAGTTCTTC
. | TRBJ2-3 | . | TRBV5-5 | CASSLPRDFLTDTQYF | TGTGCCAGCAGCTTACCGAGGGACTTCCTCACAGATACGCAGTATTTT
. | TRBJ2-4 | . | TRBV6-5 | CASSRLGIQYF | TGTGCCAGCAGTCGACTCGGAATTCAGTACTTC
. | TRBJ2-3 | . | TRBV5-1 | CASRAFTDTDTQYF | TGCGCCAGCAGGGCCTTTACAGACACAGATACGCAGTATTTT
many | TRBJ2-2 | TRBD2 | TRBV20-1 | CSARPPREGKVAGELFF | TGCAGTGCTAGGCCTCCGAGGGAGGGAAAAGTTGCCGGGGAGCTGTTTTTT
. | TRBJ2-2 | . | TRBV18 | CASSPRHTGELFF | TGTGCCAGCTCACCACGACACACCGGGGAGCTGTTTTTT
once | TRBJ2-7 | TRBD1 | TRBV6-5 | CASSYSDRAYEQYF | TGTGCCAGCAGTTACTCGGACAGGGCCTACGAGCAGTACTTC
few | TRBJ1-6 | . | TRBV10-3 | CAISDLRESSPLHF | TGTGCCATCAGTGACCTCAGGGAGAGCTCACCCCTCCACTTT
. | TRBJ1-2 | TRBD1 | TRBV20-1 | CSAREQGDGYTF | TGCAGTGCTAGAGAGCAGGGGGATGGCTACACCTTC
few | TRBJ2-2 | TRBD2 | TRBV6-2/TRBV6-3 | CASSYLEGGPDTGELFF | TGTGCCAGCAGTTATCTAGAGGGAGGGCCGGACACCGGGGAGCTGTTTTTT
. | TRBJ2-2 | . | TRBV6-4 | CASSDVGGLDTGELFF | TGTGCCAGCAGTGACGTGGGGGGATTGGACACCGGGGAGCTGTTTTTT
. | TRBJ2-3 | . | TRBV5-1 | CASSSGSSGDTQYF | TGCGCCAGCAGCTCAGGGTCGAGTGGAGATACGCAGTATTTT
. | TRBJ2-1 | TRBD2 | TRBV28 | CASSYIREGEQFF | TGTGCCAGCAGTTATATTAGGGAGGGTGAGCAGTTCTTC
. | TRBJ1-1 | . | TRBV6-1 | CATGILIPPRAFF | TGTGCCACCGGAATACTGATCCCCCCAAGGGCTTTCTTT
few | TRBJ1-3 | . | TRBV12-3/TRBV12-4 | CASSPASGNTIYF | TGTGCCAGCAGTCCGGCCTCTGGAAACACCATATATTTT
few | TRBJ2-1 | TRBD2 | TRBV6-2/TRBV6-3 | CASSYGTSGSYNEQFF | TGTGCCAGCAGTTACGGTACTAGCGGGAGCTACAATGAGCAGTTCTTC
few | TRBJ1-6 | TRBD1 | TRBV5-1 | CASSFGQGVSPLHF | TGCGCCAGCAGCTTTGGACAGGGGGTTTCACCCCTCCACTTT
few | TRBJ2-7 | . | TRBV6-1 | CASIRETPSYEQYF | TGTGCCAGCATCCGGGAGACGCCCTCCTACGAGCAGTACTTC
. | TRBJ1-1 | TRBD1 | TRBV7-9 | CASSHSTGGTEAFF | TGTGCCAGCAGCCACTCGACAGGGGGGACTGAAGCTTTCTTT
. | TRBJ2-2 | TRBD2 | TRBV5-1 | CASSLVPGLAGGELFF | TGCGCCAGCAGCTTGGTTCCGGGACTAGCGGGCGGGGAGCTGTTTTTT
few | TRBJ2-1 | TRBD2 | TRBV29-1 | CSAGLAPNEQFF | TGCAGCGCTGGACTAGCTCCCAATGAGCAGTTCTTC
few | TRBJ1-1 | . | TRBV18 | CASYYTGNTEAFF | TGTGCCAGCTACTACACAGGGAACACTGAAGCTTTCTTT
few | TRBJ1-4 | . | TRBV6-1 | CASSRGGAGSEKLFF | TGTGCCAGCAGTCGTGGGGGAGCGGGGAGTGAAAAACTGTTTTTT
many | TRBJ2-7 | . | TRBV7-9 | CASSPGPYEQYF | TGTGCCAGCAGCCCCGGACCTTACGAGCAGTACTTC
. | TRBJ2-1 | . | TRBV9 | CASSVGRLSYNEQFF | TGTGCCAGCAGCGTAGGCAGGCTCTCCTACAATGAGCAGTTCTTC
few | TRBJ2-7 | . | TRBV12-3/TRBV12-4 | CASSRRAGHEQYF | TGTGCCAGCAGTCGGAGGGCTGGACACGAGCAGTACTTC
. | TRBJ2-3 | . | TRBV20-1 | CSARVTRWFTDTQYF | TGCAGTGCTAGAGTTACTAGATGGTTCACAGATACGCAGTATTTT
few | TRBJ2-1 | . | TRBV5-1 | CASSQTGFYNEQFF | TGCGCCAGCAGCCAGACAGGCTTTTACAATGAGCAGTTCTTC
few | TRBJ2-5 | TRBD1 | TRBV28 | CASSITGGRETQYF | TGTGCCAGCAGTATAACAGGGGGCCGGGAGACCCAGTACTTC
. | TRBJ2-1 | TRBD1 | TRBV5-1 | CASSGQTYNEQFF | TGCGCCAGTTCGGGACAGACCTACAATGAGCAGTTCTTC
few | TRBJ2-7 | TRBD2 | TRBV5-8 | CASSVRDYTHEQYF | TGTGCCAGCAGCGTCCGGGACTATACACACGAGCAGTACTTC
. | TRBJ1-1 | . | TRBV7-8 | CASSAGTSTGIVAFF | TGTGCCAGCAGCGCCGGGACTTCTACGGGGATCGTAGCTTTCTTT
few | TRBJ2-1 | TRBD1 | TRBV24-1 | CATSDPDRGGKDEQFF | TGTGCCACCAGTGACCCCGACAGGGGGGGAAAGGATGAGCAGTTCTTC
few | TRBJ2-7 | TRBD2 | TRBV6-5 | CASGGGEQYF | TGTGCCAGCGGGGGGGGGGAGCAGTACTTC
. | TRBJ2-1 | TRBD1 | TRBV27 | CASSYQGANNEQFF | TGTGCCAGCAGCTATCAGGGGGCAAACAATGAGCAGTTCTTC
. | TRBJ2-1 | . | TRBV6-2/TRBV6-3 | CASGFYNEQFF | TGTGCCAGCGGGTTTTACAATGAGCAGTTCTTC
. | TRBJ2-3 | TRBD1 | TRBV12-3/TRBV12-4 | CASSPGSDRVGTQYF | TGTGCCAGCAGCCCGGGATCCGACAGGGTGGGTACGCAGTATTTT
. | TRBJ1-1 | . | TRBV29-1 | CSVVRVSTEAFF | TGCAGCGTGGTAAGGGTATCCACTGAAGCTTTCTTT
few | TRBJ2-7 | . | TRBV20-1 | CSASMVANSYEQYF | TGCAGTGCTAGCATGGTAGCGAACTCCTACGAGCAGTACTTC
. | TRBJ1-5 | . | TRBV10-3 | CAISESRGGNQPQHF | TGTGCCATCAGTGAATCGAGGGGAGGCAATCAGCCCCAGCATTTT
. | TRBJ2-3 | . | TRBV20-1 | CSATTGTQNLDTQYF | TGCAGTGCTACAACCGGGACCCAAAACCTAGATACGCAGTATTTT
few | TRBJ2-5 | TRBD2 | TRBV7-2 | CASSSRLAGVPETQYF | TGTGCCAGCAGCTCCCGACTAGCGGGAGTCCCTGAGACCCAGTACTTC
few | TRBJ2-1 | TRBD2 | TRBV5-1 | CASAQLAAGDEQFF | TGCGCCAGCGCCCAGCTAGCGGCCGGGGATGAGCAGTTCTTC
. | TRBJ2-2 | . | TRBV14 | CASSQVAGTYGELFF | TGTGCCAGCAGCCAAGTGGCGGGAACCTACGGGGAGCTGTTTTTT
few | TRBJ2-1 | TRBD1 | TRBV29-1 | CSVRNEGAWNEQFF | TGCAGCGTTCGAAACGAGGGGGCCTGGAATGAGCAGTTCTTC
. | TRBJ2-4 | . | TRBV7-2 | CASSPAAGIDIQYF | TGTGCCAGCAGCCCCGCGGCGGGAATAGACATTCAGTACTTC